This entry lists 8 T cell receptor beta chains sequenced from one sample in a study of T cell clonality in common variable immunodeficiency. This table comes from immunoSEQ multiplex PCR, and its TCRdb copy is limited to in-frame clones, with some not included. The record shows roughly 40,000 clones for this sample, with no singletons present. The specimen sequenced was peripheral blood mononuclear cells. These receptors were taken from a person aged 18 to 70 in good health.

This clone has a count of ten or more. From the germline J gene comes the end of the CDR3, since the read stops 3 residues before it. The V and J genes are TRBV29-1 and TRBJ1-1, with D unresolved. Germline CDR1 is SQVTM and CDR2 is ANQGSEA. The length of the CDR3 is 11 residues. V dropped 0 bases and J dropped 6 bases, with 5 bases sitting between them. This CDR3 reads CSVEDLAEAFF. Partial CDR3 DNA: TGCAGCGTTGAAGATCTCGCTGAA.

This clone has a count of ten or more. The read ends 3 residues shy of where the CDR3 ends; the end is completed using the germline J gene. The chain joins TRBV5-1 to TRBJ2-7; 8 bases are shared with TRBD1. The germline V gene encodes CDR1 SGHRS and CDR2 YFSETQ. The CDR3 is made up of 15 amino acids. The junction had 4 bases not matched to a gene; V was cut back by 2 bases and J by 0 bases. The CDR3 region is CASSFGTGSSYEQYF. The sequenced CDR3 bases are TGCGCCAGCAGCTTTGGGACAGGAAGCTCCTACGAG.

This clone was seen at least ten times. A junction boundary mismatches the germline segment, possibly from a read error. The read falls 3 residues short of the CDR3 end, and the missing part is taken from the germline J gene. The J gene is TRBJ2-3, the V gene TRBV6-2 or TRBV6-3, with TRBD2 identical over 8 bases. The CDR3 contains 16 residues. The germline V gene has CDR1 MNHEY and CDR2 SVGEGT. The CDR3 loop is CASSSGSRRGTNTQYF. The part of the CDR3 DNA that was read is TGTGCCAGCAGTAGCGGGAGCCGGAGGGGCACAAATACG.

This clone came up many times. A read error is possible here, since a much larger clone lies one base away. The sequenced fragment ends 3 residues before the CDR3 boundary, so the rest is inferred from the germline J gene. V usage is TRBV4-1 and J usage is TRBJ1-4; weak D call: TRBD1 (5 bases). The CDR3 length is 15 residues. Germline CDR1 is MGHRA and CDR2 is YSYEKL. The sequenced CDR3 bases are TGCGCCAGCAGCCACAATCAGGCTGGGGCCAACGTA. Residues: CASSHNQAGANV. The CDR3 in full is CASSHNQAGANVLFF.

This clone was observed many times. The missing CDR3 end, 3 residues past where the read stops, is filled in from the germline J gene. V gene TRBV7-2 combines with J gene TRBJ1-6; tentatively, D is TRBD1 (5 bases). CDR1 SGHTA and CDR2 FQGNSA come from the germline V gene. V lost 4 bases, J lost 7 bases, and 14 bases lay in between. The CDR3 contains 15 residues. The sequenced CDR3 bases are TGTGCCAGCAGCTCCCGAGACAGCAAAAATTCACCC. It is translated as CASSSRDSKNSP. The full CDR3 protein reads CASSSRDSKNSPLHF.

This clone was counted at least ten times. Mismatch with germline at one junction end may stem from a read error. CDR3 residues: CASNVGTGTDTQYF. CDR3 bases read: TGTGCCAGTAACGTAGGGACAGGCACGGATACG. The V call is TRBV19, the J call TRBJ2-3, with 8 bases identical to TRBD1. The read finishes 3 residues shy of the CDR3 end, and the germline J gene is used to complete it. The CDR3 loop spans 14 amino acids. Germline lookup yields CDR1 LNHDA and CDR2 SQIVND (reference sequence).

This clone was found many times. The CDR3 extends 3 residues past the end of the read, so its final part is completed from the germline J gene. The gene calls are TRBV7-9 and TRBJ2-3; D remains unclear. This CDR3 region has 14 residues. Trimming shortened V by 1 base and J by 2 bases, and 7 bases separated the two germline ends. Germline V gene lookup returns CDR1 SEHNR and CDR2 FQNEAQ (reference sequence). The CDR3 reads CASSLDINTDTQYF. The part of the CDR3 DNA that was read is TGTGCCAGCAGCTTAGATATTAACACAGATACG.

This clone was detected ten times or more. The read comes to an end 3 residues before the CDR3 does, leaving the germline J gene to fill in the end. The chain uses TRBV4-2 and TRBJ2-7; 12 bases line up with TRBD2. Germline CDR1 LGHNA, CDR2 YNFKEQ. V trimming: 2 bases; J trimming: 0 bases; junction bases outside the gene matches: 5. CDR3 size: 17 residues. CDR3 sequence: CASSQTGLAGSSYEQYF. The DNA read from the CDR3 is TGTGCCAGCAGCCAAACGGGACTAGCGGGTAGCTCCTACGAG.